The clone carrying this T cell receptor beta chain came up many times. Its target is unknown. Healthy controls were blood bank volunteers in Maryland, USA. This sample is part of a study of neurological immune-mediated disorders. Findings and limits, study-wide: The most TCR clonal expansion was seen in HTLV-1-associated myelopathy, whereas the least was seen in multiple sclerosis, below the level in healthy controls.

The V end lost 1 base, the J end lost 3 bases, and 13 bases lay between the germline ends. The CDR3 sequence is 15 residues long. Germline V CDR1 and CDR2: DFQATT, SNEGSKA (reference sequence). The making of cDNA relied on 5'RACE with 10-nucleotide random UMIs. TCRdb itself ran the 5' RACE reads through MiXCR, one entry per CDR3 protein. Of 50,000 or so distinct CDR3 sequences listed, 11% are singletons. Sample: PBMCs. This chain joins TRBV20-1 and TRBJ2-1; D is ambiguous. This sequence was found in a man between 60 and 70 years old in good health. DNA for the CDR3: TGCAGTGCTAGAGGCGCCGGCGTGGGCTACAATGAGCAGTTCTTC. Its protein is CSARGAGVGYNEQFF.